These 10 T cell receptor beta chains were all obtained from the same sample, sequenced in a study of long-term antiretroviral therapy in people with HIV (dated by TCRdb to between 2020 and 2023). The immunoSEQ hsTCRB v3.0 assay was used at survey level resolution for TRB variable region sequencing. TCRdb carries this immuneACCESS record with in-frame sequences only. Its versions omit some clonotypes, under half of them owing to an unresolved V gene in the studies checked, with the rest unexplained. For this sample the table gives about 43,000 clones, of which around nine tenths were detected only once. Of the sample, 4.5% to 5.5% falls within the top ten clones. This specimen was unsorted PBMCs, taken 0.1 years before starting antiretroviral therapy. Every receptor here comes from a woman aged 50 to 60 with HIV.

The chain combines TRBV6-5 with TRBJ2-1; D gene uncertain. The V gene's germline CDR1 is MNHEY and CDR2 SVGAGI. CDR3 length: 15 residues. V lost 0 bases to trimming and J lost 6 bases, with 12 bases between them. CDR3 in amino acids: CASSYSIEEFNEQFF. In nucleotides, the CDR3 is TGTGCCAGCAGTTACTCGATCGAAGAATTCAATGAGCAGTTCTTC.

The chain is built from TRBV9 and TRBJ1-2; D is ambiguous. Deletions cut 3 bases from V and 5 bases from J, with 8 bases between. Per germline, CDR1 SGDLS and CDR2 YYNGEE. This CDR3 comprises 12 residues. The CDR3 DNA reads TGTGCCAGCAGCGCCGCCGGGTATGGCTACACCTTC. Translation: CASSAAGYGYTF.

This chain joins TRBV19 and TRBJ1-1; 8 positions match TRBD1. After removal of 1 base from V and 4 bases from J, the junction contained 5 bases not matched to a gene. This CDR3 has 15 residues. Looked up from germline, CDR1 is LNHDA and CDR2 is SQIVND (reference sequence). The CDR3 is CASSIGTGIGTEAFF. The CDR3 DNA reads TGTGCCAGTAGTATAGGGACAGGGATCGGCACTGAAGCTTTCTTT.

The chain uses TRBV11-3 and TRBJ2-7, with 7 bases matching TRBD1. The CDR3 extends over 14 amino acids. V gave up 3 bases and J gave up 0 bases; unmatched junction bases: 2. Germline-derived CDR1 and CDR2 are SGHNT and YENEEA. CDR3 DNA: TGTGCCAGCAGCTTGGGACAGAGCTCCTACGAGCAGTACTTC. Translated, it gives CASSLGQSSYEQYF. Looking up the rest from reference TRBV11-3 and TRBJ2-7 gives the full variable domain: EAGVVQSPRYKIIEKKQPVAFWCNPISGHNTLYWYLQNLGQGPELLIRYENEEAVDDSQLPKDRFSAERLKGVDSTLKIQPAELGDSAVYLCASSLGQSSYEQYFGPGTRLTVT.

The count of this clone is one. The chain is built from TRBV30 and TRBJ2-6; no firm D call. Looked up from germline, CDR1 is GTSNPN and CDR2 is SVGIG (reference sequence). The CDR3 runs 15 residues. Deletions cut 0 bases from V and 0 bases from J, with 6 bases between. CDR3: CAWSVRGSGANVLTF. CDR3 DNA: TGTGCCTGGAGTGTACGTGGCTCTGGGGCCAACGTCCTGACTTTC.

The chain carries TRBV5-1 and TRBJ1-1, with TRBD1 as a possible D gene (5 bases). CDR3 length: 12 residues. The V end was cut by 3 bases, the J end by 4 bases, with 7 bases between. Germline V lookup: CDR1 SGHRS, CDR2 YFSETQ. The CDR3: CASSSGGTEAFF. The CDR3 bases are TGCGCCAGCAGCTCCGGGGGCACTGAAGCTTTCTTT.

The gene calls are TRBV4-1 and TRBJ2-3; no clear D gene. This CDR3 spans 14 amino acids. Trimming stripped 3 bases from V and 9 bases from J, with 16 bases between. Germline CDR1 is MGHRA and CDR2 is YSYEKL. CDR3 residues: CASSQDVLGVTQYF. CDR3 DNA: TGCGCCAGCAGCCAGGACGTCTTAGGAGTAACGCAGTATTTT.

The chain joins TRBV7-8 to TRBJ1-5, with TRBD1 as a possible D gene (5 bases). Per the germline V gene, CDR1 is SGHVS and CDR2 is FQNEAQ. The CDR3 length is 13 residues. The V end lost 3 bases, the J end lost 4 bases, and 7 bases lay between the germline ends. CDR3 loop: CASSFGTNQPQHF. CDR3 DNA: TGTGCCAGCAGCTTCGGGACTAATCAGCCCCAGCATTTT.

The chain has TRBV19 and TRBJ1-1; 8 bases agree with TRBD1. Germline CDR1 and CDR2: LNHDA and SQIVND (reference sequence). The CDR3 length is 15 residues. Trimming removed 5 bases from V and 4 bases from J; junction bases left unmatched: 9. CDR3 DNA: TGTGCCAGTAGTGCGGACAGGGACGGTTTCACTGAAGCTTTCTTT. The encoded protein is CASSADRDGFTEAFF.

This clone was seen a few times. The rearrangement joins TRBV19 to TRBJ2-7; D is possibly TRBD2 (5 bases). Trimming cost V 4 bases and J 4 bases, with 11 bases left between them. This CDR3 has 13 amino acids. The V gene's germline CDR1 is LNHDA and CDR2 SQIVND (reference sequence). The CDR3 DNA reads TGTGCCAGTAGTACCTCTGCGGGTTACGAGCAGTACTTC. It is translated as CASSTSAGYEQYF.